These 8 T cell receptor beta chains were all obtained from the same sample, sequenced in a study of T-cell reconstitution after alpha-beta-depleted transplantation in children. Unique molecular identifiers were incorporated when the TCRbeta library was constructed. From the PCR reads, TCRdb called clonotypes with MiXCR, one entry per CDR3 protein. The sample has some 300,000 distinct CDR3 sequences, 6.5% to 9% seen once. Study results and limitations: Counts and diversity of T cells one year after transplant came mostly from newly produced T cells.

The antigens of these receptors remain unknown. The sequencing here drew on peripheral blood, taken 360 days after TCRalphabeta/CD19-depleted stem cell transplant. These receptors came from a female patient between 2 and 10 years old who had a stem cell transplant for Fanconi anemia, so the T cells may come from the graft donor.

The table lists this clonotype with many counts. The CDR3 is CASSLAGARTEAFF. CDR3 DNA: TGTGCCAGCAGCTTAGCCGGGGCGAGGACTGAAGCTTTCTTT. This rearrangement joins TRBV7-9 to TRBJ1-1; tentative D call: TRBD1 (5 bases). Germline V CDR1 and CDR2: SEHNR, FQNEAQ (reference sequence). The V and J ends lost 0 bases and 5 bases respectively, with 10 bases between them. This CDR3 has 14 residues.

This chain connects TRBV4-3 to TRBJ2-2, with 8 bases fitting TRBD2. Germline V gene sequence: CDR1 LGHNA, CDR2 YSLEER. Germline trimming cut 0 bases from V and 1 base from J; bases unmatched to any gene: 7. The CDR3 has 18 residues. CDR3 DNA sequence: TGCGCCAGCAGCCAAGATGGCCTAAGCGGGGGGAACACCGGGGAGCTGTTTTTT. It translates to CASSQDGLSGGNTGELFF.

This clonotype was recorded many times. The chain links TRBV20-1 to TRBJ1-2, with 8 bases lining up with TRBD1. The germline V gene has CDR1 DFQATT and CDR2 SNEGSKA (reference sequence). The V gene end was trimmed by 4 bases and the J gene end by 7 bases; junction bases not matched to a gene: 11. The CDR3 spans 14 residues. The CDR3 loop is CSAKKDREGAGYTF. The CDR3 DNA is TGCAGTGCTAAGAAGGACAGGGAAGGAGCTGGCTACACCTTC.

This clonotype has just one count. The chain couples TRBV18 to TRBJ2-5; D is perhaps TRBD2 (5 bases). Trimming shortened V by 2 bases and J by 1 base, and 17 bases separated the two germline ends. The CDR3 spans 17 residues. Germline V gene sequence: CDR1 KGHSH, CDR2 LQKENI. The CDR3 sequence is CASSPIGPRGPQETQYF. DNA of the CDR3: TGTGCCAGCTCACCAATCGGGCCCAGAGGGCCCCAAGAGACCCAGTACTTC.

V gene TRBV6-2 or TRBV6-3 combines with J gene TRBJ2-7; D call uncertain. The germline gives CDR1 MNHEY, CDR2 SVGEGT. V lost 0 bases to trimming and J lost 3 bases, with 6 bases between them. This CDR3 has 13 residues. The CDR3 here is CASSYSRVYEQYV. CDR3 DNA sequence: TGTGCCAGCAGTTACTCGAGAGTCTACGAGCAGTACGTC.

V and J are TRBV20-1 and TRBJ2-7; D remains ambiguous. The CDR3 runs 15 residues. V lost 3 bases and J 2 bases, leaving 17 bases between the germline ends. Per germline, CDR1 DFQATT and CDR2 SNEGSKA (reference sequence). CDR3 residues: CSASNFLGYTYEQYF. The CDR3, as DNA: TGCAGTGCTAGTAATTTTCTCGGGTATACCTACGAGCAGTACTTC.

This clonotype came up many times. The chain links TRBV5-4 to TRBJ1-1; D gene uncertain. V was cut by 5 bases and J by 8 bases, with 25 bases left in between. In germline, CDR1 is SGHNT, CDR2 YYREEE (reference sequence). This CDR3 has 16 residues. The DNA of the CDR3 is TGTGCCAGCAGGAATTCCCCGGGGATCCGGCACGAGGAAGCTTTCTTT. Amino acids: CASRNSPGIRHEEAFF.

The table lists this clonotype with many counts. V and J are TRBV2 and TRBJ2-3; TRBD2 matches 10 bases. The germline V gene encodes CDR1 SNHLY and CDR2 FYNNEI. The CDR3 has 16 residues. V trimming: 2 bases; J trimming: 4 bases; junction bases outside the gene matches: 6. The DNA for the CDR3 is TGTGCCAGCAGTGAACCGGCTAGCGGGGGACCAGATACGCAGTATTTT. Amino acid sequence: CASSEPASGGPDTQYF.